This section outlines one T cell receptor beta chain sequence together with its context. At one end, the junction sequence differs from germline, possibly due to a read error. This sample was taken from a study of control samples from healthy donors and cancer patients. Profiling relied on immunoSEQ multiplex PCR, and the TCRdb table lists in-frame clones only, not all of them. Found here are 90,000 to 100,000 clones, approximately 90% of them singletons; the top ten hold around 3.8%. Sequenced sample: blood. The sequence derives from a woman aged 18-29 years in good health.

CDR3 in DNA: TGCGCCGGCAGCTTGGCATTTGGCTTTTCAGACTCTGGGGCCAACGTCCTGACTTTC. Its translation: CAGSLAFGFSDSGANVLTF. This chain joins TRBV5-1 and TRBJ2-6; unclear D gene. This CDR3 has 19 residues. Germline V gives CDR1 SGHRS, CDR2 YFSETQ.